This T cell receptor (beta chain) was sequenced in a study of cytomegalovirus exposure and HLA in healthy donors. Looking at the study overall: T cells numbering about 179 million yielded approximately 120 million unique TCR beta sequences in an earlier analysis.

PCR primers comprised 60 Vbeta and 13 Jbeta primers. Data came from immunoSEQ multiplex PCR; TCRdb stores just in-frame clones and leaves some out. The sample has tens of thousands of clones; more than 50% are singletons. On this clone: Its target is unknown.

General study findings and limits: A later analysis by the authors found several of the most significant clusters apparently linked to common viral pathogens. Differences between HLA loci emerged in a later analysis of TCR association rates, with DRB1 most and HLA-C fewest. Rare TCR sequences dominated, though some public TCRs recurred in many donors.

This CDR3 has 15 residues. V was pared by 6 bases and J by 2 bases, with 6 bases of the junction left unmatched. Germline V gives CDR1 SNHLY, CDR2 FYNNEI. This chain connects TRBV2 to TRBJ2-3, with TRBD1 matching over 9 bases. The sample taken for sequencing was PBMCs. This receptor was obtained from a woman aged 35 to 49 in good health and CMV-seropositive. The CDR3 is CASRTDRGPTDTQYF. In nucleotides, the CDR3 is TGTGCCAGCAGAACGGACAGGGGACCCACAGATACGCAGTATTTT.